This T cell receptor beta chain was recorded in a study of Graves' ophthalmopathy and Graves' hyperthyroidism. Establishment of the diagnosis relied upon clinical symptoms, serum thyroxine, TRAb, thyroid ultrasound and orbital computed tomography. RNA transcripts were the template, and TCR beta CDR3 regions were amplified from them. First-round RT-PCR with HTBI primers preceded a second-round multiplex PCR. TCRdb redid the calling of the multiplex PCR reads with MiXCR, one entry per CDR3 protein. The repertoire has approximately 160,000 distinct CDR3 sequences, 35% to 45% of them found once; the top ten carry nearly 9%. Germline V CDR1 and CDR2: SGHKS, YYEKEE (reference sequence). This CDR3 contains 16 residues. Trimming removed 1 base from V and 0 bases from J, with 11 bases in between. In this sample, this clonotype turned up many times.

Specimen: peripheral blood. The gene calls are TRBV5-5 and TRBJ1-5; possible D gene TRBD1, 5 bases. The source of this sequence is a young man with Graves' ophthalmopathy. CDR3 residues: CASSLYSGNSNQPQHF. The CDR3 DNA reads as TGTGCCAGCAGCTTGTACTCAGGGAATAGCAATCAGCCCCAGCATTTT.